The rows below give T cell receptor beta chains drawn from one sample of a study of shared clonotypes between healthy human individuals. Libraries were prepared by immunoSEQ multiplex PCR; TCRdb keeps only in-frame clonotypes and omits some of them. The top ten clones hold 24% of a sample with 750,000 to 1,000,000 clones, 90% to 95% of them seen once. Sequenced sample: naive CD8+ T cells sorted from blood. The receptors originated from a man in his thirties or forties in good health. Each CDR3 is given with its conserved first and last residue.

J gene | V gene | CDR3 protein
TRBJ1-5 | TRBV7-6 | CASSLHKPLTADNQPQHF
TRBJ2-7 | TRBV9 | CASSVEGGSYEQYF
TRBJ2-3 | TRBV9 | CASSEELAGYTDTQYF
TRBJ2-7 | TRBV10-2 | CASSELRVSLYDEQYF
TRBJ2-2 | TRBV7-6 | CAAPTDANTGELFF
TRBJ2-5 | TRBV7-8 | CASTKHRGQVSQETQYF
TRBJ2-7 | TRBV9 | CASSVDGTVTYEQYF
TRBJ2-3 | TRBV7-2 | CASSRTATTTDTQYF
TRBJ2-2 | TRBV19 | CASSGWGSGGGELFF
TRBJ2-3 | TRBV27 | CASSRQGHYTDTQYF
TRBJ1-1 | TRBV7-9 | CASSRPRGVNTEAFF
TRBJ2-5 | TRBV11-2 | CASGGREMAQYF
TRBJ2-1 | TRBV12-5 | CASGDRYSYNEQFF
TRBJ2-2 | TRBV10-3 | CAISEWTSGGELFF
TRBJ2-7 | TRBV6-5 | CASSPGVSEQYF
TRBJ2-1 | TRBV11-1 | CASSFDWEGNEQFF
TRBJ1-4 | TRBV30 | CAWPDGVYREKLFF
TRBJ1-5 | TRBV28 | CASSFHLGGVKVSNQPQHF
TRBJ2-7 | TRBV5-1 | CASSLVGSGHDEQYF
TRBJ1-4 | TRBV27 | CASSLLGANEKLFF
TRBJ2-5 | TRBV2 | CASRGGLAGHETQYF
TRBJ2-7 | TRBV5-5 | CASSLAPGSSYEQYF
TRBJ1-4 | TRBV10-2 | CASSVEGAKLFF
TRBJ1-3 | TRBV28 | CASSLRTARSGNTIYF
TRBJ2-5 | TRBV10-2 | CATYGTSLETQYF
TRBJ2-1 | TRBV2 | CGNRGSYNEQFF
TRBJ2-7 | TRBV5-1 | CASSQKGPTAGYEQYF